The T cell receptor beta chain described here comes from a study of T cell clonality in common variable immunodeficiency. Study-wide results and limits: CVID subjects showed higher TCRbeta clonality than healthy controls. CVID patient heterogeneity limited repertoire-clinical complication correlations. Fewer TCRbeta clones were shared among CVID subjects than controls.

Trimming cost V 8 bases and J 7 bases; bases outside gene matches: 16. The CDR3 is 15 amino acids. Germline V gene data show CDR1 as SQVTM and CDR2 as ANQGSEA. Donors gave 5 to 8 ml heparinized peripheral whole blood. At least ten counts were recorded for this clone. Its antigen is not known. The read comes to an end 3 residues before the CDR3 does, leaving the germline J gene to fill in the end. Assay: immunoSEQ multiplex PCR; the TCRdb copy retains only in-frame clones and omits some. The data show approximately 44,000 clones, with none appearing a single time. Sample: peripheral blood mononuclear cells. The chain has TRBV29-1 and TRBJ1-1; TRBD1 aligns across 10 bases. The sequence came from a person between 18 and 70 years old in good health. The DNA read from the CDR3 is TGCAGCTCGGCTTTAATGGACAGGGGGGAAATTGAA. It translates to CSSALMDRGEIE. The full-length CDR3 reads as CSSALMDRGEIEAFF.